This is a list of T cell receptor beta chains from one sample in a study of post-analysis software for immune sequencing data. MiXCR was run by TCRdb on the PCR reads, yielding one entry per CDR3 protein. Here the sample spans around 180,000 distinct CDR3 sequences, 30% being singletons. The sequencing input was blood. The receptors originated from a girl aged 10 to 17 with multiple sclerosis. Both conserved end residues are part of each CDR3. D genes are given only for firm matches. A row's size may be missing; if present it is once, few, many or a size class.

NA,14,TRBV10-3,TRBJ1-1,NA,CAISESAGNTEAFF,TGTGCCATCAGTGAGTCCGCAGGGAACACTGAAGCTTTCTTT
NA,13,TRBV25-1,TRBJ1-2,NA,CASSESVMSGYTF,TGTGCCAGCAGTGAATCCGTTATGTCGGGCTACACCTTC
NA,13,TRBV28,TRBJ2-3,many,CASSWLGTDTQYF,TGTGCCAGCAGTTGGTTGGGCACAGATACGCAGTATTTT
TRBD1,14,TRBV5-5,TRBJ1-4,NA,CASSFGTANEKLFF,TGTGCCAGCAGCTTCGGGACAGCAAATGAAAAACTGTTTTTT
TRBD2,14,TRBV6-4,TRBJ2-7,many,CASSRLAGQGEQYF,TGTGCCAGCAGCCGACTAGCGGGACAGGGCGAGCAGTACTTC
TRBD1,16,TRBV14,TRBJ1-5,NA,CASSPTPDRVQDTQHF,TGTGCCAGCAGCCCGACCCCTGACAGGGTACAAGATACGCAGCATTTT
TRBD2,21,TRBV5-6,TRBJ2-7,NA,CASSLDGGVSGEGPLSYEQYF,TGTGCCAGCAGCTTGGATGGCGGGGTCTCCGGGGAGGGGCCTCTCTCCTACGAGCAGTACTTC
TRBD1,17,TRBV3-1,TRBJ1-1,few,CASSSRQGGFMNTEAFF,TGTGCCAGCAGCTCTCGACAGGGAGGGTTTATGAACACTGAAGCTTTCTTT
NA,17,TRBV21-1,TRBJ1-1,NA,CASSNRDGGPMNTEAFF,TGTGCCAGCAGCAATCGGGACGGCGGACCCATGAACACTGAAGCTTTCTTT
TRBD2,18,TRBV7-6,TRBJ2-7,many,CASSPPGGGAPLIYEQYF,TGTGCCAGCAGCCCTCCCGGGGGGGGAGCGCCCTTAATCTACGAGCAGTACTTC